What follows describes a single T cell receptor (beta chain). This record belongs to a study of T cells in Graves' hyperthyroidism and ophthalmopathy. RNA transcripts gave rise to amplified TCR beta CDR3 regions. The primer set for the first-round RT-PCR of the TCR CDR3 was HTBI. MiXCR was run by TCRdb on the multiplex PCR reads, yielding one entry per CDR3 protein. The sample includes about 300,000 distinct CDR3 sequences, approximately 12% of them seen just once. The TCR originated in a woman aged 25-40 years with Graves' hyperthyroidism that later progressed to Graves' ophthalmopathy. Sequenced material: blood.

The CDR3 region has the DNA TGCGCCAGCAGCCAGTTAGTGGCAGGGGGCCAAGAGACCCAGTACTTC. This sequence encodes CASSQLVAGGQETQYF. The V gene is TRBV4-1, the J gene TRBJ2-5, with 7 bases matching TRBD1. Trimming took 3 bases from V and 1 from J; bases not matched to a gene: 8. Germline CDR1 and CDR2: MGHRA and YSYEKL. This CDR3 comprises 16 residues.